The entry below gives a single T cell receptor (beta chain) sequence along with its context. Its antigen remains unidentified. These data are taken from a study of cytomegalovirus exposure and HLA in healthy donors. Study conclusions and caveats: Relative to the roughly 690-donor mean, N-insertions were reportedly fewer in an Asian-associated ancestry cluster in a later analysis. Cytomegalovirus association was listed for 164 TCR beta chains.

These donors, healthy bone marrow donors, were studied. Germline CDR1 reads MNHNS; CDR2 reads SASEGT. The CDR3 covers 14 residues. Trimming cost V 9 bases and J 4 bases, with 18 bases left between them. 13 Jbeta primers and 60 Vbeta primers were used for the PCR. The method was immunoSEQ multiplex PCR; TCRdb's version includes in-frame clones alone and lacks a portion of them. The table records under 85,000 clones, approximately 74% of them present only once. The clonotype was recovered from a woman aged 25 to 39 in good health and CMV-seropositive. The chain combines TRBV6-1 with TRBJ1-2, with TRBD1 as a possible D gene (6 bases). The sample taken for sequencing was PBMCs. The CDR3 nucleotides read TGTGCCAGTACCCTGGGGGACACCTCCTATGGCTACACCTTC. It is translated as CASTLGDTSYGYTF.